This is a list of T cell receptor beta chains from one sample in a study of T cells in Graves' hyperthyroidism and ophthalmopathy. TCRdb redid the calling of the multiplex PCR reads with MiXCR, one entry per CDR3 protein. The table has approximately 430,000 distinct CDR3 sequences, about a sixth seen once; the top ten hold approximately 7.5%. The specimen was blood. These receptors all come from a woman aged 18-29 years with Graves' hyperthyroidism. CDR3s include the opening cysteine and the closing phenylalanine or tryptophan.

>TRBV30|TRBJ2-7
CAWRVGSYEQYF
>TRBV9|TRBJ2-2
CASSVALTSGEDTGELFF
>TRBV5-1|TRBJ2-1
CASSLAAGGIDEQFF
>TRBV7-9|TRBJ2-1
CASSPRTSGRNEQFF
>TRBV7-3|TRBJ2-3
CASSSQGQGNTDTQYF
>TRBV7-9|TRBJ1-6
CASRRSQGGNSPLHF
>TRBV2|TRBJ2-5
CASMSLADNQETQYF
>TRBV2|TRBJ1-1
CASGQMQGDTEAFF
>TRBV18|TRBJ2-1
CASSPHPGEQFF
>TRBV30|TRBJ1-1
CAWSVLYEAFF
>TRBV12-3/TRBV12-4|TRBJ2-6
CASSLGAGANVLTF
>TRBV19|TRBJ2-7
CASSTTGGYEQYF
>TRBV7-8|TRBJ2-4
CASSLRVAAMRYF
>TRBV10-3|TRBJ1-1
CAISERVPMNTEAFF
>TRBV6-5|TRBJ1-4
CASSYSPSLGEKLFF
>TRBV5-4|TRBJ2-5
CASSTGLAGGHQETQYF
>TRBV29-1|TRBJ1-2
CSVVRGDYGYTF
>TRBV14|TRBJ2-3
CASSPLSGGDTQYF
>TRBV6-5|TRBJ2-7
CASSYTLDHYEQYF
>TRBV2|TRBJ2-1
CASDPTGSNEQFF
>TRBV5-1|TRBJ1-2
CASSRDMGYGYTF
>TRBV9|TRBJ2-7
CASSVDEGGYEQYF
>TRBV7-9|TRBJ2-1
CASSSWTGGNEQFF
>TRBV28|TRBJ2-7
CASSQGLTNYEQYF
>TRBV7-3|TRBJ2-5
CASSKTREETQYF
>TRBV28|TRBJ2-7
CASSFGQGLTYEQYF
>TRBV5-6|TRBJ2-3
CASSGWVSGYAGRADTQYF
>TRBV5-1|TRBJ2-5
CASSPRMGGLETQYF
>TRBV5-1|TRBJ1-2
CASSFLTGSSAECTF
>TRBV12-3/TRBV12-4|TRBJ1-2
CASSPGDRRTSEGYTF
>TRBV6-1|TRBJ2-3
CASSRLAGSPDTQYF
>TRBV6-1|TRBJ2-3
CASSLLGESTDTQYF
>TRBV7-9|TRBJ2-7
CASSSTGGREQYF
>TRBV5-6|TRBJ1-2
CASSVTTGADGYTF
>TRBV2|TRBJ2-7
CASRGARGAYEQYF
>TRBV6-1|TRBJ2-2
CASRGTGGTGELFF
>TRBV11-3|TRBJ2-1
CASSLGVGGPVKEQFF
>TRBV6-1|TRBJ2-1
CASSLDRFTYNEQFF
>TRBV13|TRBJ2-5
CASFRPIAGAGGTQYF
>TRBV20-1|TRBJ1-5
CSAISGGTPLDQPQHF
>TRBV3-1|TRBJ2-5
CASSRRTSGRYQETQYF
>TRBV24-1|TRBJ2-2
CATGRNTGELFF
>TRBV2|TRBJ2-1
CASRIIESSYNEQFF
>TRBV5-8|TRBJ2-1
CASSPRKALADHEQFF
>TRBV6-6|TRBJ2-5
CASSYSLGGRSRETQYF
>TRBV18|TRBJ1-2
CASRDPNYGYTF
>TRBV12-3/TRBV12-4|TRBJ2-3
CASSGQGEVGAPLDTQYF
>TRBV4-1|TRBJ2-7
CASRQIPSSYEQYF
>TRBV2|TRBJ2-1
CASKRTGLINEQFF
>TRBV10-3|TRBJ1-5
CAISESAGPASNQPQHF
>TRBV19|TRBJ1-2
CASSMMRQGVYGYTF
>TRBV4-1|TRBJ2-7
CASSQADRGSREQYF
>TRBV20-1|TRBJ1-1
CSARDLDARSRAFF
>TRBV3-1|TRBJ2-2
CASSASGELFF
>TRBV7-9|TRBJ2-5
CASGTSGQGASETQYF
>TRBV15|TRBJ2-5
CATSRDRVETQYF
>TRBV9|TRBJ2-2
CASSASGMQPPGELFF
>TRBV6-5|TRBJ2-4
CASSYSRRGTAKNIQYF
>TRBV5-1|TRBJ1-2
CASSLTDGTGVYGYTF
>TRBV9|TRBJ2-7
CASSVASPGEQYF